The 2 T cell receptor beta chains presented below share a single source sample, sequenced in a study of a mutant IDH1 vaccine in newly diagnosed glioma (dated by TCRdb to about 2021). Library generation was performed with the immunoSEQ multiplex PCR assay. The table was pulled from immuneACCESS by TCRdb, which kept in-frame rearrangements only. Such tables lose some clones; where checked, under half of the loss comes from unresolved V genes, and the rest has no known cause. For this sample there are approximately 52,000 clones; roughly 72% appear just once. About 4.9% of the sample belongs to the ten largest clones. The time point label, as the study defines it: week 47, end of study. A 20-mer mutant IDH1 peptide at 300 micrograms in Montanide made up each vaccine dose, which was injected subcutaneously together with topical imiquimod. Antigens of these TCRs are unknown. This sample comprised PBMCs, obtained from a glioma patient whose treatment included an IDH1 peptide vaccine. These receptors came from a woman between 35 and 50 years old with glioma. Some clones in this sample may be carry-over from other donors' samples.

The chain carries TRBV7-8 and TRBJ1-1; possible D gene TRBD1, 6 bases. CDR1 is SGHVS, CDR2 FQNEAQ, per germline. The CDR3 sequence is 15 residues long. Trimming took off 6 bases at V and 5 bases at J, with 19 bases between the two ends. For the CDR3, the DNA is TGTGCCAGCAGTCACCTTGGGGGGGGCCGAACTGAAGCTTTCTTT. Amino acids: CASSHLGGGRTEAFF.

In nucleotides, the CDR3 is TGTGCCTGGAGTAGACAGGGACGGTTCTATGGCTACACCTTC. Amino acid sequence: CAWSRQGRFYGYTF. The chain recombines TRBV30 with TRBJ1-2, with 7 nucleotides matching TRBD1. CDR1 is GTSNPN and CDR2 is SVGIG in the germline V gene (reference sequence). There are 14 residues in the CDR3. V lost 2 bases to trimming and J lost 4 bases; unmatched junction nucleotides: 7.